The entry below gives a single T cell receptor beta chain sequence along with its context. Antigen specificity is unknown. This specimen comes from a study of T-cell reconstitution after alpha-beta-depleted transplantation in children. Trimming pared 8 bases from V and 5 bases from J, leaving 13 bases between. This CDR3 region has 14 residues. Study-level findings and limits: The study reportedly traced alpha-beta T cells about two months after transplant to several hundred expanded graft clones. Among T cells one year after transplant, newly produced cells accounted for most counts and diversity.

During its preparation, the TCRbeta library received unique molecular identifiers. Using its own MiXCR run on the PCR reads, TCRdb lists one record per CDR3 protein. The top ten clones hold around 41% of a sample with 300,000 to 400,000 distinct CDR3 sequences, 15% to 20% of them seen once. This chain uses TRBV12-3 or TRBV12-4 with TRBJ1-6; D may be TRBD1 (5 bases). The sequence was collected from a male patient between 2 and 15 years old who had a stem cell transplant for acute lymphoblastic leukemia, so the T cells may come from the graft donor. Sequenced material: PBMCs, mostly from graft donor cells, taken 360 days after TCRalphabeta/CD19-depleted stem cell transplant. CDR3 coding DNA: TGTGCCAGCGGGCCGGGAGGGGATAATTCACCCCTCCACTTT. Protein product: CASGPGGDNSPLHF.